Below, 19 T cell receptor beta chains from the same sample are listed, as sequenced in a study of identical twins (dated by TCRdb to the mid-2010s). Library generation was performed with 5' RACE. Sequenced using an Illumina HiSeq 2000. TCRdb reworked the public reads: Q25 trimming with fastp, MiXCR clone assembly, productive beta chains retained. Here each entry gathers all rows of one CDR3 protein and keeps the most common genes and DNA. Here the sample has hundreds of thousands of distinct CDR3 sequences; around 20% occur a single time. The ten largest make up roughly 4% of the sample. The same sample was also used in a study of T cells expressing NK-cell markers.

Sequencing was performed on PBMCs. All receptors derive from a woman between 18 and 29 years old in good health.

The chain joins TRBV13 to TRBJ2-3; D not certain. Trimming pared 7 bases from V and 4 bases from J, leaving 15 bases between. CDR1 is PRHDT and CDR2 is FYEKMQ in the germline V gene (reference sequence). The CDR3 sequence is 14 residues long. CDR3 region: CASIKGPRADTQYF. CDR3 DNA: TGTGCCAGCATAAAGGGCCCTCGAGCAGATACGCAGTATTTT.

Many counts were recorded for this clonotype. The CDR3 is CSARDRDRGEATEAFF. CDR3 coding DNA: TGCAGTGCTAGAGATCGAGACAGGGGCGAAGCCACTGAAGCTTTCTTT. The V gene is TRBV20-1, the J gene TRBJ1-1, with 8 bases identical to TRBD1. The junction had 10 bases not matched to a gene; V was cut back by 0 bases and J by 4 bases. Germline values: CDR1 DFQATT, CDR2 SNEGSKA (reference sequence). CDR3 length: 16 residues.

The V call is TRBV5-6, the J call TRBJ2-7; 14 positions match TRBD2. Germline lookup yields CDR1 SGHDT and CDR2 YYEEEE. The CDR3 extends over 16 amino acids. Trimming removed 4 bases from V and 1 base from J; junction bases left unmatched: 4. The CDR3 protein is CASSRGLAGDSYEQYF. The DNA of the CDR3 is TGTGCCAGCAGCAGGGGACTAGCGGGGGATTCCTACGAGCAGTACTTC.

This clonotype was counted many times. The V call is TRBV4-3, the J call TRBJ2-6, with no clear D. The V end was cut by 0 bases, the J end by 0 bases, with 9 bases between. CDR3 length: 17 amino acids. In germline, CDR1 is LGHNA, CDR2 YSLEER. CDR3 bases: TGCGCCAGCAGCCAAGAGAATCGGATCTCTGGGGCCAACGTCCTGACTTTC. Translating it yields CASSQENRISGANVLTF.

In this sample, this clonotype turned up many times. The chain carries TRBV6-1 and TRBJ2-1; the match to TRBD1 covers 7 bases. Per the germline V gene, CDR1 is MNHNS and CDR2 is SASEGT. V lost 6 bases and J lost 0; bases outside the gene matches: 14. There are 18 residues in the CDR3. CDR3 sequence: CASSPSNRGPSSYNEQFF. The CDR3 DNA reads TGTGCCAGCAGCCCCTCCAACAGGGGCCCTAGCTCCTACAATGAGCAGTTCTTC.

The rearrangement uses TRBV7-2 and TRBJ2-3; D is possibly TRBD1 or TRBD2 (6 bases each). Per the germline V gene, CDR1 is SGHTA and CDR2 is FQGNSA. The CDR3 has 15 amino acids. Trimming pared 5 bases from V and 3 bases from J, leaving 15 bases between. The CDR3 reads CASSRRGGRTDTQYF. The DNA for the CDR3 is TGTGCCAGCAGCCGGAGAGGGGGGCGAACAGATACGCAGTATTTT.

This clonotype was counted a few times. The chain links TRBV12-3 or TRBV12-4 to TRBJ2-1, with TRBD2 identical over 7 bases. Germline trimming cut 3 bases from V and 6 bases from J; bases unmatched to any gene: 5. This CDR3 comprises 14 residues. The CDR3 protein is CASSFGLAANEQFF. In nucleotides, the CDR3 is TGTGCCAGCAGTTTCGGGCTAGCGGCCAATGAGCAGTTCTTC.

This clonotype has more than one count but fewer than ten. The chain links TRBV7-2 to TRBJ2-4; D might be TRBD1 (5 bases). Trimming shortened V by 3 bases and J by 3 bases, and 9 bases separated the two germline ends. The CDR3 runs 14 residues. Germline CDR1 is SGHTA and CDR2 is FQGNSA. The CDR3: CASSFDSRKNIQYF. The CDR3 nucleotides are TGTGCCAGCAGCTTCGACAGTCGCAAAAACATTCAGTACTTC.

The rearrangement joins TRBV7-7 to TRBJ2-1, with D tentatively TRBD2 (6 bases). V lost 11 bases and J 7 bases, leaving 18 bases between the germline ends. The CDR3 totals 13 residues. CDR1 and CDR2 from the germline V gene are SSHAT and FNYEAQ (reference sequence). Written as DNA, the CDR3 is TGTGCCTCTAGCGTAACGGCGGGGAATGAGCAGTTCTTC. As protein: CASSVTAGNEQFF.

This clonotype was detected only a few times. J is TRBJ2-3 and V is TRBV2; tentatively, D is TRBD1 or TRBD2 (5 bases each). The CDR3 covers 15 residues. V gave up 8 bases and J gave up 0 bases, with 15 bases separating them. Germline values: CDR1 SNHLY, CDR2 FYNNEI. In DNA form, the CDR3 reads TGTGCCAGCCCTCGGGGCGCCGTCAGCACAGATACGCAGTATTTT. It codes for CASPRGAVSTDTQYF.

This chain joins TRBV12-3 or TRBV12-4 and TRBJ2-4; 10 bases align to TRBD1. The trim removed 8 bases at V and 6 bases at J, leaving 4 bases unmatched. There are 13 residues in the CDR3. CDR3 nucleotide sequence: TGTGCCAGCTCGACAGGGGGCCGAAACATTCAGTACTTC. The encoded protein is CASSTGGRNIQYF.

The chain recombines TRBV29-1 with TRBJ2-6; D is perhaps TRBD2 (5 bases). Looked up from germline, CDR1 is SQVTM and CDR2 is ANQGSEA. The CDR3 consists of 16 residues. V shed 4 bases and J shed 0 bases, with 13 bases lying between them. As DNA, the CDR3 is TGCAGCGTTGCCGGGGTCGGAGGCTCTGGGGCCAACGTCCTGACTTTC. Translation gives CSVAGVGGSGANVLTF.

J is TRBJ1-1 and V is TRBV6-5; D remains unclear. V lost 0 bases and J lost 7, with 9 bases in between. The CDR3 runs to 13 residues. CDR1 and CDR2 from the germline V gene are MNHEY and SVGAGI. DNA for the CDR3: TGTGCCAGCAGTTACTCGATTGACTTTGAAGCTTTCTTT. It specifies CASSYSIDFEAFF.

The chain joins TRBV12-3 or TRBV12-4 to TRBJ2-1, with D perhaps matching TRBD2 (7 bases). V shed 2 bases and J shed 0 bases, with 17 bases lying between them. This CDR3 is 18 amino acids long. The CDR3 loop reads CASSLPGGHLSSYNEQFF. The CDR3 region has the DNA TGTGCCAGCAGTTTACCGGGGGGCCACCTGAGCTCCTACAATGAGCAGTTCTTC.

V usage is TRBV7-2 and J usage is TRBJ2-6; 8 bases fit TRBD1. In germline, CDR1 is SGHTA, CDR2 FQGNSA. CDR3 length equals 16 residues. Trimming took 5 bases from V and 2 from J; bases not matched to a gene: 5. DNA for the CDR3: TGTGCCAGCAGCGACAGGGGAGGTACTGGGGCCAACGTCCTGACTTTC. Its protein product is CASSDRGGTGANVLTF.

This chain links TRBV7-2 with TRBJ2-1; D uncertain. Trimming pared 3 bases from V and 7 bases from J, leaving 10 bases between. This CDR3 comprises 13 residues. CDR1 is SGHTA and CDR2 is FQGNSA in the germline V gene. CDR3 nucleotides: TGTGCCAGCAGCTTGAACTTATCTAATGAGCAGTTCTTC. It is translated as CASSLNLSNEQFF.

The chain joins TRBV12-3 or TRBV12-4 to TRBJ2-7, with D perhaps matching TRBD1 (6 bases). The CDR3 contains 12 residues. The V gene lost 3 bases and the J gene lost 6 bases, with 9 bases spanning the gap. CDR3 residues: CASSFGDTEQYF. The CDR3, as DNA: TGTGCCAGCAGTTTCGGGGACACCGAGCAGTACTTC.

This clonotype was observed a handful of times. The chain uses TRBV4-2 and TRBJ2-3, with TRBD1 as a possible D gene (6 bases). Germline-derived CDR1 and CDR2 are LGHNA and YNFKEQ. V lost 4 bases and J lost 2, with 19 bases in between. The CDR3 has 17 amino acids. The CDR3 loop reads CASSPNSVWTATDTQYF. CDR3 in DNA: TGTGCCAGCAGCCCAAACTCTGTCTGGACAGCCACAGATACGCAGTATTTT.

This clonotype was seen a few times. The rearrangement links TRBV3-1 to TRBJ2-7, with D possibly matching TRBD1 (6 bases). Germline V lookup: CDR1 LGHDT, CDR2 YNNKEL (reference sequence). V dropped 4 bases and J dropped 6 bases, with 10 bases sitting between them. The CDR3 is 12 amino acids. DNA of the CDR3: TGTGCCAGCAGCCCAGGACAGCTCGAGCAGTACTTC. It is translated as CASSPGQLEQYF.